A selection of T cell receptor beta chains follows, all from one sample in a study of beta chain features in type 1 diabetes. Clones were sequenced by immunoSEQ multiplex PCR, and TCRdb holds only the in-frame ones, with some missing. Of hundreds of thousands of clones detected, about 14% appear once; the ten largest clones hold just under 0.04%. The sample was naive CD4+ T cells from blood. The receptors derive from a young man with type 1 diabetes. Each CDR3 is given with its conserved first and last residue. D genes are given only for firm matches. Not all rows give a size; the values are once, few, many and, for expanded clones, a class.

NA | few | TRBJ2-3 | TRBV2 | TGTGCCAGCAGTCCCCCGGCGTCGTCAGATACGCAGTATTTT | CASSPPASSDTQYF
NA | few | TRBJ1-1 | TRBV29-1 | TGCAGCGTTGAACGCAGGGCGGACACTGAAGCTTTCTTT | CSVERRADTEAFF
NA | NA | TRBJ2-7 | TRBV5-1 | TGCGCCAGCAGCTTTGTGGCAGGAAGACCTCAGGGCGAGCAGTACTTC | CASSFVAGRPQGEQYF
NA | NA | TRBJ2-7 | TRBV7-9 | TGTGCCAGCAGCCTAGACCCGAGCTCCTACGAGCAGTACTTC | CASSLDPSSYEQYF
NA | NA | TRBJ2-2 | TRBV7-2 | TGTGCCAGCAGCTCCTCAACTTGGACGGGTAACGGGGAGCTGTTTTTT | CASSSSTWTGNGELFF
TRBD1 | NA | TRBJ2-2 | TRBV4-2 | TGTGCCAGCAGCCAGGGGGGACAGGGGGATCCCGGGGAGCTGTTTTTT | CASSQGGQGDPGELFF
NA | NA | TRBJ2-7 | TRBV6-5 | TGTGCCAGCAGTTACCGGATCTCCTACGAGCAGTACTTC | CASSYRISYEQYF
NA | few | TRBJ2-7 | TRBV6-5 | TGTGCCAGCAGTCAACTAGGCTTCGCCGTCCACGAGCAGTACTTC | CASSQLGFAVHEQYF
TRBD1 | NA | TRBJ1-2 | TRBV18 | TGTGCCAGCTCACCACAGGACAGGGGTTATGGCTACACCTTC | CASSPQDRGYGYTF
NA | NA | TRBJ1-1 | TRBV7-2 | TGTGCCAGCAGGAACACTGCTGAAGCTTTCTTT | CASRNTAEAFF
NA | NA | TRBJ2-1 | TRBV7-6 | TGTGCCAGCAGCTTACCCGGGACCCTTTCAGGGAATGAGCAGTTCTTC | CASSLPGTLSGNEQFF
NA | once | TRBJ2-5 | TRBV30 | TGTGCCTGGAGGCCCGGCGGGGAGACCCAGTACTTC | CAWRPGGETQYF
NA | few | TRBJ1-5 | TRBV15 | TGTGCCACCAGCAGAGATGCCAGGGAGAATCAGCCCCAGCATTTT | CATSRDARENQPQHF
NA | NA | TRBJ1-3 | TRBV6-5 | TGTGCCAGCAGGGCTTCAGGGAACACCATATATTTT | CASRASGNTIYF
NA | NA | TRBJ1-1 | TRBV4-2 | TGTGCCAGCAGCCAGCGGGCAGGGGCGAGTTGGGCTGAAGCTTTCTTT | CASSQRAGASWAEAFF
TRBD1 | NA | TRBJ2-2 | TRBV2 | TGTGCCAGCAAGGGACAGGTCCTAAACACCGGGGAGCTGTTTTTT | CASKGQVLNTGELFF
NA | few | TRBJ1-2 | TRBV11-2 | TGTGCCAGCACCCTGGACGGGAACTATGGCTACACCTTC | CASTLDGNYGYTF
NA | NA | TRBJ1-5 | TRBV2 | TGTGCCAGCAGTGGCCAGATTAGCAATCAGCCCCAGCATTTT | CASSGQISNQPQHF
TRBD1 | NA | TRBJ1-5 | TRBV6-5 | TGTGCCAGCAGTTCTGGGGGACAGGGGTTTGCTCAGCCCCAGCATTTT | CASSSGGQGFAQPQHF
NA | few | TRBJ2-1 | TRBV12-5 | TGTGCTAGTGGTTTGGTATTAGGGGCCCAGGCCAATGAGCAGTTCTTC | CASGLVLGAQANEQFF
TRBD1 | NA | TRBJ2-7 | TRBV25-1 | TGTGCCAGCAGTGAGACAGGGGACGAGCAGTACTTC | CASSETGDEQYF
NA | few | TRBJ1-5 | TRBV30 | TGTGCCTGCTCACCGGGGGCGATTCAGCCCCAGCATTTT | CACSPGAIQPQHF
NA | NA | TRBJ2-2 | TRBV2 | TGTGCCAGCACAGTAGGGAACACCGGGGAGCTGTTTTTT | CASTVGNTGELFF
NA | NA | TRBJ1-6 | TRBV15 | TGTGCCACCAGCAGACCCCAGGGGAATAATTCACCCCTCCACTTT | CATSRPQGNNSPLHF
NA | NA | TRBJ1-3 | TRBV2 | TGTGCCAGCACGGCAGATCTCTCTGGAAACACCATATATTTT | CASTADLSGNTIYF
NA | NA | TRBJ1-5 | TRBV25-1 | TGTGCCAGCAGTGAATGGGGTAGCAATCAGCCCCAGCATTTT | CASSEWGSNQPQHF
NA | NA | TRBJ2-3 | TRBV5-1 | TGCGCCAGCAGCAGCACCACCTCAGGGGTCGGATCAGATACGCAGTATTTT | CASSSTTSGVGSDTQYF
NA | NA | TRBJ1-2 | TRBV25-1 | TGTGCCAGCAGTGCCGGGACCTTCTCATATGGCTACACCTTC | CASSAGTFSYGYTF
NA | NA | TRBJ2-5 | TRBV30 | TGTGCCTGGAGACAGTACCAAGAGACCCAGTACTTC | CAWRQYQETQYF
NA | few | TRBJ2-5 | TRBV30 | TGTGCCTGGAGTGCCGAAGAGACCCAGTACTTC | CAWSAEETQYF
NA | few | TRBJ2-3 | TRBV7-9 | TGTGCCAGCATGGCGGCTAGCACAGATACGCAGTATTTT | CASMAASTDTQYF
NA | few | TRBJ1-1 | TRBV5-1 | TGCGCCAGCAGCCCTAAAGGGATAGCTGAAGCTTTCTTT | CASSPKGIAEAFF
NA | few | TRBJ2-1 | TRBV29-1 | TGCAGCGTTGGTGCAGGAAGTTCCTACAATGAGCAGTTCTTC | CSVGAGSSYNEQFF
NA | few | TRBJ1-2 | TRBV7-6 | TGTGCCAGCAGCTCCCCAGGGTACTATGGCTACACCTTC | CASSSPGYYGYTF
NA | NA | TRBJ1-5 | TRBV27 | TGTGCCAGCGGATCCTTCGGGGTTCCTTATCAGCCCCAGCATTTT | CASGSFGVPYQPQHF
NA | NA | TRBJ1-1 | TRBV7-9 | TGTGCCAGCAGCTTGAACAGGGAGAACACTGAAGCTTTCTTT | CASSLNRENTEAFF
NA | few | TRBJ1-1 | TRBV10-2 | TGCGCCAGCAGTGCTAACAGGGCCACTGAAGCTTTCTTT | CASSANRATEAFF
NA | NA | TRBJ2-3 | TRBV7-2 | TGTGCCAGCAGCTTAGGACTAAGAGGCTCCGGCACAGATACGCAGTATTTT | CASSLGLRGSGTDTQYF
NA | NA | TRBJ1-3 | TRBV10-3 | TGTGCCATCAGCACCCTTCCAGGGTCTTCTGGAAACACCATATATTTT | CAISTLPGSSGNTIYF
NA | NA | TRBJ1-5 | TRBV30 | TGTGCCTGGAGTGTGTCCGGGAATAGGCAGCCCCAGCATTTT | CAWSVSGNRQPQHF
NA | NA | TRBJ1-1 | TRBV11-2 | TGTGCCAGCAGCTTAGTTGGCTCCCGGGTTTCCACTGAAGCTTTCTTT | CASSLVGSRVSTEAFF
NA | few | TRBJ2-7 | TRBV7-8 | TGTGCCAGCATCTTTGGGAGGGGACACTGGAGGGACGAGCAGTACTTC | CASIFGRGHWRDEQYF
TRBD1 | NA | TRBJ2-2 | TRBV7-2 | TGTGCCAGCAGCCAGGGGGCCTCGAACACCGGGGAGCTGTTTTTT | CASSQGASNTGELFF
NA | NA | TRBJ2-5 | TRBV10-3 | TGTGCCATAAAAGGAAGTGCCCTTAATCGGACCCAGTACTTC | CAIKGSALNRTQYF
NA | few | TRBJ2-6 | TRBV18 | TGTGCCAGCTCACATAGGGAATCTGGGGCCAACGTCCTGACTTTC | CASSHRESGANVLTF
TRBD1 | NA | TRBJ2-2 | TRBV30 | TGTGCCTGGAGTGGGGGACAGGGAAGGATAGGGAGCACCGGGGAGCTGTTTTTT | CAWSGGQGRIGSTGELFF
NA | NA | TRBJ2-3 | TRBV4-3 | TGCGCCAGCAGCCAAGACCTAAGGGGCACAGATACGCAGTATTTT | CASSQDLRGTDTQYF
TRBD1 | NA | TRBJ2-7 | TRBV7-6 | TGTGCCAGCAGCTTAACGAGGGGGCGTGAGCAGTACTTC | CASSLTRGREQYF
NA | few | TRBJ2-7 | TRBV7-2 | TGTGCCAGCAGCTTAGCTGTAACCCTTGAGCAGTACTTC | CASSLAVTLEQYF
NA | few | TRBJ2-3 | TRBV6-5 | TGTGCCAGCAGTTACCGTCCCACAGATACGCAGTATTTT | CASSYRPTDTQYF
NA | NA | TRBJ2-7 | TRBV5-1 | TGCGCCAGCAGCATCTCGGGACGGCAGGAAGGCGCCAGATTC | CASSISGRQEGARF
NA | few | TRBJ2-7 | TRBV7-9 | TGTGCCAGCAGCTTAGTGCGGGACTCCTACGAGCAGTACTTC | CASSLVRDSYEQYF
NA | NA | TRBJ2-1 | TRBV2 | TGTGCCGCAGCAGGGACTTACAATGAGCAGTTCTTC | CAAAGTYNEQFF
TRBD1 | NA | TRBJ1-2 | TRBV5-1 | TGCGCCAGCAGCCCCGAGCCCGGGACAGGGCAGGATGGCTACACCTTC | CASSPEPGTGQDGYTF
TRBD1 | NA | TRBJ1-1 | TRBV5-1 | TGCGCCAGCAGCCCCAACGACAGGGTGAACACTGAAGCTTTCTTT | CASSPNDRVNTEAFF
NA | NA | TRBJ2-1 | TRBV11-2 | TGTGCCAGCAGCTACCAGGGCAGGGCGCACAATGAGCAGTTCTTC | CASSYQGRAHNEQFF
NA | NA | TRBJ2-7 | TRBV11-2 | TGTGCCAGCAGCTTAGTCAGGGACGAGCAGTACTTC | CASSLVRDEQYF
TRBD1 | NA | TRBJ1-2 | TRBV27 | TGTGCCAGCACCGGGACAGGGGACGGCTACACCTTC | CASTGTGDGYTF